This T cell receptor (beta chain) was observed in a study of blood T cell repertoires in COVID-19. CDR1 MNHNS and CDR2 SASEGT come from the germline V gene. The ends were cut back, 4 bases at V and 0 bases at J, with 19 bases in the middle. This CDR3 comprises 18 residues. Using immunoSEQ multiplex PCR, the repertoire was profiled, and TCRdb retains in-frame clones only, with some absent. The data show just over 150,000 clones, over 75% seen once. The TCR originated in a woman aged 45-59 years who had recovered from COVID-19. This chain connects TRBV6-1 to TRBJ1-3; D is unresolved. The sequenced material came from PBMCs or T cells enriched from blood (not recorded which). The chain's CDR3 is CASSVLGLTETSGNTIYF. The DNA of the CDR3 is TGTGCCAGCAGTGTACTTGGACTGACCGAGACCTCTGGAAACACCATATATTTT.